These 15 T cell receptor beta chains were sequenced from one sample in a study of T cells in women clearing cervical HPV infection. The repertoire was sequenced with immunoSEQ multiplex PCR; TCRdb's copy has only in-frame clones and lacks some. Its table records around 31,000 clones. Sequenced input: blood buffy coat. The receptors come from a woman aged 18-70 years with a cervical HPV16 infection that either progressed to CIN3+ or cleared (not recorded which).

The CDR3 reads CASSRFRDSQETQYF. CDR3 DNA (partial): TGCGCCAGCAGCCGATTCCGGGACTCCCAAGAGACC. The V call is TRBV4-1, the J call TRBJ2-5, with TRBD2 as a possible D gene (6 bases). The CDR3 end lies 3 residues beyond the end of the read and is filled in from the germline J gene. Trimming took off 4 bases at V and 1 base at J, with 13 bases between the two ends. The germline gives CDR1 MGHRA, CDR2 YSYEKL. CDR3 length: 15 amino acids.

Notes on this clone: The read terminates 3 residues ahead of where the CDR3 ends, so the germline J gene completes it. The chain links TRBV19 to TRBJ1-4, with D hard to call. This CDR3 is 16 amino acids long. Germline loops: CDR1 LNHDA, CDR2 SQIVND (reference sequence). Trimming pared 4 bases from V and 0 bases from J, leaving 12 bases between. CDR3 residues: CASSSRNSPTNEKLFF. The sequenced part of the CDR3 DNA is TGTGCCAGTAGTAGTCGTAACAGCCCAACTAATGAAAAA.

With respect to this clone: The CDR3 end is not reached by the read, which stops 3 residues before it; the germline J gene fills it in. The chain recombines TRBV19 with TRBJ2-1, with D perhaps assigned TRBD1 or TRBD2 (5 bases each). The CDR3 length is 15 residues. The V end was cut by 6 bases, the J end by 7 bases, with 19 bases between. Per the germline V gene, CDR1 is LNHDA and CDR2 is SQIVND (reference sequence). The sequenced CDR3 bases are TGTGCCAGTAGCCAAGGGGAGATGCACGGGAATGAG. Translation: CASSQGEMHGNE. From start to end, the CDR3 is CASSQGEMHGNEQFF.

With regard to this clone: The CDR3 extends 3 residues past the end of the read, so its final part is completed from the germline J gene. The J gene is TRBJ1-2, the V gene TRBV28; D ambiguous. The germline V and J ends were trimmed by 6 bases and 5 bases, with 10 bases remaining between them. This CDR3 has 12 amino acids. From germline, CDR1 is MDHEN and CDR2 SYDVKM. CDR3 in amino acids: CASRKTGYGYTF. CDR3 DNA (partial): TGTGCCAGCAGGAAGACCGGGTATGGC.

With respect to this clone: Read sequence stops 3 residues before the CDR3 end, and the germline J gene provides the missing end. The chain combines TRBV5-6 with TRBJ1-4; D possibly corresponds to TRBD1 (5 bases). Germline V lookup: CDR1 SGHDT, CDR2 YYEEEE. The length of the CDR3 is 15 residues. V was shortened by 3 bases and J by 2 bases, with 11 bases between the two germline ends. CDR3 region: CASSSWGVTNEKLFF. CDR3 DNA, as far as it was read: TGTGCCAGCAGCTCCTGGGGGGTCACTAATGAAAAA.

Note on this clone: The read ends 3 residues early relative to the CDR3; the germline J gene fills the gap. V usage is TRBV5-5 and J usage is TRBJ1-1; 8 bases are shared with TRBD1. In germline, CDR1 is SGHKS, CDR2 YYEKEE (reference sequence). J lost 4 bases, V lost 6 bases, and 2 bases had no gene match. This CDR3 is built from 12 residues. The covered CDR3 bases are TGTGCCAGCACCGGACAGGGCACTGAA. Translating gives CASTGQGTE. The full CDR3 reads CASTGQGTEAFF.

The CDR3 region is CASSISRDPGANVLTF. The CDR3 DNA, read in part, is TGCGCCAGCAGCATCAGCAGGGATCCTGGGGCCAACGTC. The V call is TRBV5-1, the J call TRBJ2-6; perhaps TRBD1 as D (5 bases). The read is 3 residues too short to cover the CDR3 end, so that end is filled in from the germline J gene. CDR1 and CDR2 from the germline V gene are SGHRS and YFSETQ. The CDR3 has 16 amino acids. Trimming left V 4 bases short and J 2 bases short, with 13 bases between.

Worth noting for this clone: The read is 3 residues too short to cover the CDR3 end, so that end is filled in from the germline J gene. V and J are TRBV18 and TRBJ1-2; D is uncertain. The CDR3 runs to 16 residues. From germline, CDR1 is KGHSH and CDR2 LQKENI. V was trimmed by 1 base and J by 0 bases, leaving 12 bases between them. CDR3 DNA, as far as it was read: TGTGCCAGCTCACCACAGGGCGGGGAAGCTAACTATGGC. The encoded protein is CASSPQGGEANYG. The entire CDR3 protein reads CASSPQGGEANYGYTF.

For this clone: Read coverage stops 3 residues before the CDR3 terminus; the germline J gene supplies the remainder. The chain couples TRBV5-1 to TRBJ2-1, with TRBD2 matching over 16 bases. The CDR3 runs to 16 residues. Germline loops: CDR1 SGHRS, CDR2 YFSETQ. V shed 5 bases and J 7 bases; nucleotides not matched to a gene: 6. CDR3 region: CASRGTSGRAHNEQFF. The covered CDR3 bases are TGCGCCAGCAGGGGGACTAGCGGGAGGGCACATAATGAG.

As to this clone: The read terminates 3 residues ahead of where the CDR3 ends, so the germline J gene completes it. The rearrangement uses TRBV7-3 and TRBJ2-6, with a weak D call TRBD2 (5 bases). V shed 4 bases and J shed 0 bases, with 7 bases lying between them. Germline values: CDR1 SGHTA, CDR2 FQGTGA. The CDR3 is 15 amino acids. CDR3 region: CASSSTSSGANVLTF. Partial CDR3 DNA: TGTGCCAGCAGCTCTACTAGCTCTGGGGCCAACGTC.

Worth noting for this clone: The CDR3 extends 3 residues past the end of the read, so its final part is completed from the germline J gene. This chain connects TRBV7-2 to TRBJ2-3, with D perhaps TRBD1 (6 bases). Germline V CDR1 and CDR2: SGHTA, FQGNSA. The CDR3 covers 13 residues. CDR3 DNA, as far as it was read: TGTGCCAGCAGCTTATCAGGGGTCCAGCCG. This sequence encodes CASSLSGVQP. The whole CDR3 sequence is CASSLSGVQPQYF. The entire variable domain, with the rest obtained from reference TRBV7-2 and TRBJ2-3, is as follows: GAGVSQSPSNKVTEKGKDVELRCDPISGHTALYWYRQSLGQGLEFLIYFQGNSAPDKSGLPSDRFSAERTGGSVSTLTIQRTQQEDSAVYLCASSLSGVQPQYFGPGTRLTVL.

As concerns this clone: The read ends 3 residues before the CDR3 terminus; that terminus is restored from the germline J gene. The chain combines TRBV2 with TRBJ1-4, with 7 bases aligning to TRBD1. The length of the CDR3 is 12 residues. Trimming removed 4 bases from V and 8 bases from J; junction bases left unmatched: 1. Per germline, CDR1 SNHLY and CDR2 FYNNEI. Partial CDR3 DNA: TGTGCCAGCAGTGGGGACAGCGAAAAA. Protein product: CASSGDSEK. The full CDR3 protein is CASSGDSEKLFF.

This chain's CDR3 is CASSPTQGRFTVETQYF. The DNA read from the CDR3 is TGTGCCAGCAGCCCTACACAGGGTCGGTTTACGGTAGAGACC. This rearrangement joins TRBV4-2 to TRBJ2-5; weak D call: TRBD1 (6 bases). The DNA ends 3 residues before the CDR3 does, and the rest of the CDR3 is filled in from the germline J gene. The CDR3 covers 17 residues. V gave up 4 bases and J gave up 4 bases, with 22 bases separating them. Per the germline V gene, CDR1 is LGHNA and CDR2 is YNFKEQ.

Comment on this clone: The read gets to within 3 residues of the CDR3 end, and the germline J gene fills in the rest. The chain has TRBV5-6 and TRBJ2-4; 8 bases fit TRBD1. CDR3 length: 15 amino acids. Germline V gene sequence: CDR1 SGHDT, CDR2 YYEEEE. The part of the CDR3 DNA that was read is TGTGCCAGCAGCCCACTGGACAGGGCGGTGGAGACT. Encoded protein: CASSPLDRAVET. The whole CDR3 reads CASSPLDRAVETQYF.

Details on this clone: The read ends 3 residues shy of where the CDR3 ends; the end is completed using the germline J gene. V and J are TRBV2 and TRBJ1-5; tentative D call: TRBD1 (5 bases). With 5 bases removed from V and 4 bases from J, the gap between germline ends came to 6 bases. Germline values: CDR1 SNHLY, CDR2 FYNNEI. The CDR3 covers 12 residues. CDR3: CASSRGNQPQHF. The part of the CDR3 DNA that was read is TGTGCCAGCAGTAGGGGTAATCAGCCC.